A single TCR beta chain is shown here with its context. With 2 bases clipped from V and 8 bases from J, the junction kept 14 bases outside the gene matches. Germline V lookup: CDR1 PRHDT, CDR2 FYEKMQ (reference sequence). The CDR3 extends over 17 amino acids. Measured with immunoSEQ multiplex PCR; TCRdb has only the in-frame clones, and not every one. The sample lists more than 150,000 clones, 89% occurring once. This sample stems from a study of blood T cell repertoires in COVID-19. Study background: Spain, Italy and the United States supplied samples that represented acute and convalescent COVID-19.

This TCR was recovered from a man aged 40-55 years with acute or convalescent COVID-19. The sequenced sample consisted of peripheral blood. The chain combines TRBV13 with TRBJ2-1; 8 positions agree with TRBD2. The CDR3 is CASSLRSGEASWDEQFF. CDR3 sequence (DNA): TGTGCCAGCAGCTTACGTAGCGGGGAGGCCAGTTGGGATGAGCAGTTCTTC.